These 25 T cell receptor beta chains came from one sample sequenced in a study of T-cell reconstitution after alpha-beta-depleted transplantation in children. Unique molecular identifiers were incorporated during preparation of the TCRbeta library. TCRdb re-called the PCR reads through MiXCR, storing one row per CDR3 protein. The sample lists approximately 430,000 distinct CDR3 sequences; about 17% were seen once. Sequencing was performed on PBMCs, mostly from graft donor cells, taken 360 days after TCRalphabeta/CD19-depleted stem cell transplant. The origin of the receptors is a boy younger than two who had a stem cell transplant for Wiskott-Aldrich syndrome, so the T cells may come from the graft donor.

This chain uses TRBV2 with TRBJ1-4, with D hard to call. There are 14 residues in the CDR3. Germline assignment: CDR1 SNHLY and CDR2 FYNNEI. The V gene lost 5 bases and the J gene lost 7 bases, with 14 bases spanning the gap. The DNA for the CDR3 is TGTGCCAGCAGTTCTACGTCCCCCGTTGAAAAACTGTTTTTT. Encoded protein: CASSSTSPVEKLFF.

This clonotype appeared a few times. CDR3 DNA: TGTGCCAGCAGTCCCAGGGGGTTTAATTCACCCCTCCACTTT. Amino acid sequence: CASSPRGFNSPLHF. The chain joins TRBV12-3 or TRBV12-4 to TRBJ1-6; TRBD1 agrees at 7 bases. The CDR3 is made up of 14 amino acids. V dropped 5 bases and J dropped 6; count of bases not matched to a gene: 4.

V gene TRBV4-3 combines with J gene TRBJ2-1, with D possibly being TRBD2 (6 bases). The germline gives CDR1 LGHNA, CDR2 YSLEER. The CDR3 covers 16 residues. Trimming stripped 0 bases from V and 1 base from J, with 10 bases between. Here the CDR3 reads CASSQDRRVSYNEQFF. CDR3 in DNA: TGCGCCAGCAGCCAAGATAGGAGGGTTTCCTACAATGAGCAGTTCTTC.

This clonotype appeared a few times. This sequence joins TRBV6-1 and TRBJ2-5, with 10 bases lining up with TRBD2. With 6 bases clipped from V and 1 base from J, the junction kept 2 bases outside the gene matches. Germline CDR1 is MNHNS and CDR2 is SASEGT. The length of the CDR3 is 14 residues. The CDR3 protein is CASRGLAVQETQYF. Written as DNA, the CDR3 is TGTGCCAGCAGAGGACTAGCGGTCCAAGAGACCCAGTACTTC.

This chain connects TRBV20-1 to TRBJ2-2, with 10 bases that match TRBD1. Germline trimming cut 3 bases from V and 7 bases from J; bases unmatched to any gene: 11. Germline V lookup: CDR1 DFQATT, CDR2 SNEGSKA (reference sequence). This CDR3 contains 16 residues. CDR3 region: CSARGLGTGVDGELFF. In DNA form, the CDR3 reads TGCAGTGCTAGGGGTTTAGGGACAGGGGTTGACGGGGAGCTGTTTTTT.

This clonotype has just a few counts. The chain links TRBV4-1 to TRBJ2-7, with D hard to call. Trimming took off 0 bases at V and 5 bases at J, with 17 bases between the two ends. CDR3 size: 16 residues. Germline V gives CDR1 MGHRA, CDR2 YSYEKL. DNA for the CDR3: TGCGCCAGCAGCCAAGATCATCCTACTTCTCCCCACGAGCAGTACTTC. This translates into CASSQDHPTSPHEQYF.

The genes are TRBV28 and TRBJ2-5; TRBD1 agrees at 10 bases. The J segment lost 5 bases and the V segment lost 4 bases, leaving 7 bases of the junction unmatched. The CDR3 spans 15 residues. Germline V CDR1 and CDR2: MDHEN, SYDVKM. The CDR3 DNA sequence: TGTGCCAGCAGTTCCCCCGGGACAGGGGAGGAGACCCAGTACTTC. Protein: CASSSPGTGEETQYF.

In this sample, this clonotype turned up a few times. The chain carries TRBV6-2 or TRBV6-3 and TRBJ2-1; TRBD1 aligns across 8 bases. Trimming at V came to 0 bases and at J to 8 bases, leaving 9 bases not matched to a gene. The germline V gene encodes CDR1 MNHEY and CDR2 SVGEGT. There are 16 residues in the CDR3. The CDR3 nucleotides are TGTGCCAGCAGTTACTCAGGGACAGGTTATGGCTATGAGCAGTTCTTC. Its protein is CASSYSGTGYGYEQFF.

This chain joins TRBV3-1 and TRBJ1-5; no firm D call. CDR3 length: 13 residues. CDR1 is LGHDT, CDR2 YNNKEL, per germline (reference sequence). Trimming removed 8 bases from V and 4 bases from J, with 12 bases in between. The DNA for the CDR3 is TGTGCCAGCGCTGACGGCGGGAATCAGCCCCAGCATTTT. Translation: CASADGGNQPQHF.

This clonotype was counted a few times. The chain employs TRBV7-2 and TRBJ2-3; possible D gene TRBD2, 6 bases. The CDR3 is 16 residues long. CDR1 is SGHTA, CDR2 FQGNSA, per germline. The V end was cut by 4 bases, the J end by 0 bases, with 14 bases between. CDR3 sequence: CASSSPAGLSTDTQYF. The DNA for the CDR3 is TGTGCCAGCAGCTCGCCTGCGGGATTGAGCACAGATACGCAGTATTTT.

This clonotype was detected ten times or more. The chain carries TRBV12-3 or TRBV12-4 and TRBJ1-2; 7 bases are shared with TRBD1. The CDR3 loop spans 13 amino acids. V lost 4 bases and J lost 2; bases outside the gene matches: 1. The CDR3 nucleotides are TGTGCCAGCAGTTCGACAGGGAACTATGGCTACACCTTC. This encodes CASSSTGNYGYTF.

V usage is TRBV29-1 and J usage is TRBJ2-2, with D tentatively TRBD1 (6 bases). Trimming pared 1 base from V and 6 bases from J, leaving 18 bases between. This CDR3 region has 16 residues. Germline lookup yields CDR1 SQVTM and CDR2 ANQGSEA. CDR3 in DNA: TGCAGCGTTGAAGCCACAACAGGGACGCTCGCCGGGGAGCTGTTTTTT. It codes for CSVEATTGTLAGELFF.

The chain combines TRBV12-3 or TRBV12-4 with TRBJ1-1; D gene ambiguous. The CDR3 is 14 residues long. V was trimmed by 5 bases and J by 0 bases, leaving 10 bases between them. CDR3: CASSLFGVNTEAFF. CDR3 in DNA: TGTGCCAGCAGTCTTTTCGGGGTGAACACTGAAGCTTTCTTT.

This clonotype was seen a few times. The genes are TRBV20-1 and TRBJ2-6; D is ambiguous. The V end lost 3 bases, the J end lost 0 bases, and 6 bases lay between the germline ends. This CDR3 is 14 amino acids long. Germline V gene sequence: CDR1 DFQATT, CDR2 SNEGSKA (reference sequence). The CDR3: CSASVLSGANVLTF. The CDR3 nucleotides are TGCAGTGCTAGTGTTCTCTCTGGGGCCAACGTCCTGACTTTC.

J is TRBJ2-5 and V is TRBV5-1; TRBD1 agrees at 10 bases. Germline-derived CDR1 and CDR2 are SGHRS and YFSETQ. V lost 2 bases and J lost 5; bases outside the gene matches: 6. This CDR3 is built from 15 residues. The CDR3 coding sequence is TGCGCCAGCAGCTTCTACGGGACAGGGGAGGAGACCCAGTACTTC. Protein sequence: CASSFYGTGEETQYF.

The J gene is TRBJ2-1, the V gene TRBV5-1; unclear D gene. The ends were cut back, 0 bases at V and 8 bases at J, with 15 bases in the middle. The CDR3 loop spans 15 amino acids. In germline, CDR1 is SGHRS, CDR2 YFSETQ. The CDR3 DNA reads TGCGCCAGCAGCTTGGTTTTTCGGTTAGGCGATGAGCAGTTCTTC. This gives the protein CASSLVFRLGDEQFF.

This clonotype occurred a few times. This chain uses TRBV20-1 with TRBJ2-7; 8 bases fit TRBD1. Germline assignment: CDR1 DFQATT and CDR2 SNEGSKA (reference sequence). V lost 5 bases and J lost 3; bases outside the gene matches: 6. The CDR3 sequence is 13 residues long. The CDR3: CSAPTTGGYEQYF. DNA of the CDR3: TGCAGTGCTCCTACCACAGGGGGCTACGAGCAGTACTTC.

This clonotype showed up just a few times. V is TRBV3-1 and J is TRBJ2-7, with 8 bases that match TRBD1. This CDR3 contains 17 residues. V dropped 1 base and J dropped 1; count of bases not matched to a gene: 9. From germline, CDR1 is LGHDT and CDR2 YNNKEL (reference sequence). The CDR3 sequence is CASSQGRRGPRSYEQYF. CDR3 sequence (DNA): TGTGCCAGCAGCCAAGGCCGCAGGGGGCCAAGGTCCTACGAGCAGTACTTC.

This clonotype was recorded a few times. This chain links TRBV5-1 with TRBJ2-2; D possibly matches TRBD1 or TRBD2 (5 bases each). The CDR3 runs 14 residues. Germline V gives CDR1 SGHRS, CDR2 YFSETQ. V lost 0 bases and J lost 6, with 9 bases in between. The CDR3 DNA is TGCGCCAGCAGCTTGGGTCAGGGAGCCGGGGAGCTGTTTTTT. Protein: CASSLGQGAGELFF.

This clonotype was counted between two and nine times. The chain carries TRBV5-1 and TRBJ2-6; D gene uncertain. Trimming removed 1 base at V and 0 bases at J, with 14 bases between. Germline V gene sequence: CDR1 SGHRS, CDR2 YFSETQ. This CDR3 comprises 18 residues. Here the CDR3 reads CASSLTGRPFSGANVLTF. The CDR3 region has the DNA TGCGCCAGCAGCTTGACTGGCAGGCCCTTCTCTGGGGCCAACGTCCTGACTTTC.

The genes are TRBV5-1 and TRBJ2-3; TRBD2 agrees at 8 bases. This CDR3 comprises 15 residues. Per germline, CDR1 SGHRS and CDR2 YFSETQ. V gave up 7 bases and J gave up 3 bases; unmatched junction bases: 10. CDR3 amino acids: CASSRSGGPTDTQYF. Written as DNA, the CDR3 is TGCGCCAGCTCCCGAAGCGGGGGACCTACAGATACGCAGTATTTT.

The rearrangement uses TRBV18 and TRBJ2-3; D is uncertain. V lost 2 bases, J lost 4 bases, and 10 bases lay in between. Germline V CDR1 and CDR2: KGHSH, LQKENI. The CDR3 totals 14 residues. The CDR3 protein is CASSPAPRSDTQYF. DNA for the CDR3: TGTGCCAGCTCACCAGCCCCGAGGTCAGATACGCAGTATTTT. The full variable domain, completed using reference TRBV18 and TRBJ2-3, is NAGVMQNPRHLVRRRGQEARLRCSPMKGHSHVYWYRQLPEEGLKFMVYLQKENIIDESGMPKERFSAEFPKEGPSILRIQQVVRGDSAAYFCASSPAPRSDTQYFGPGTRLTVL.

The J gene is TRBJ2-3, the V gene TRBV6-5; D tentatively fits TRBD1 or TRBD2 (5 bases each). The CDR3 runs to 16 residues. CDR1 MNHEY and CDR2 SVGAGI come from the germline V gene. V was clipped by 2 bases and J by 7 bases, with 19 bases between them. The DNA for the CDR3 is TGTGCCAGCAGTTACCACGGGGACCAGAGAGGGAATACGCAGTATTTT. Its protein is CASSYHGDQRGNTQYF.

A few counts support this clonotype. This sequence joins TRBV11-2 and TRBJ2-3, with 7 bases identical to TRBD1. The CDR3 is 15 amino acids. V was clipped by 5 bases and J by 1 base; unmatched bases: 6. CDR1 is SGHAT, CDR2 FQNNGV, per germline. CDR3 nucleotides: TGTGCCAGCAGCGAACAGGGGAGTGGCACAGATACGCAGTATTTT. Its translation: CASSEQGSGTDTQYF. The full variable domain, in which reference TRBV11-2 and TRBJ2-3 provide the parts outside the CDR3, is EAGVAQSPRYKIIEKRQSVAFWCNPISGHATLYWYQQILGQGPKLLIQFQNNGVVDDSQLPKDRFSAERLKGVDSTLKIQPAKLEDSAVYLCASSEQGSGTDTQYFGPGTRLTVL.

The gene calls are TRBV7-8 and TRBJ2-2; 12 bases match TRBD2. Germline-derived CDR1 and CDR2 are SGHVS and FQNEAQ. J gave up 5 bases and V 5 bases, and 6 bases lay outside the gene matches. The CDR3 runs to 16 residues. The CDR3 region is CASSPASGRATGELFF. The CDR3 DNA reads TGTGCCAGCAGCCCAGCTAGCGGGAGGGCAACCGGGGAGCTGTTTTTT.